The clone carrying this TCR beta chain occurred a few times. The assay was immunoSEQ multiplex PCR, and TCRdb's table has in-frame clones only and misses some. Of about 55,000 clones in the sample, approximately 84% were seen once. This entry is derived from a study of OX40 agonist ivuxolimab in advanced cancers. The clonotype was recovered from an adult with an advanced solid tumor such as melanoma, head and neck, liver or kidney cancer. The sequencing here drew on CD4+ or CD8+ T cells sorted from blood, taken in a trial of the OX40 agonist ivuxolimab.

The CDR3 reads CASSTLRVDTDTQYF. Written as DNA, the CDR3 is TGTGCCAGCAGCACTCTCAGGGTTGACACAGATACGCAGTATTTT. The rearrangement links TRBV7-9 to TRBJ2-3, with D maybe TRBD1 (5 bases). The germline gives CDR1 SEHNR, CDR2 FQNEAQ (reference sequence). V lost 5 bases to trimming and J lost 2 bases, with 14 bases between them. The CDR3 runs 15 residues. Based on the CDR3 plus reference TRBV7-9 and TRBJ2-3, the full variable domain is DTGVSQNPRHKITKRGQNVTFRCDPISEHNRLYWYRQTLGQGPEFLTYFQNEAQLEKSRLLSDRFSAERPKGSFSTLEIQRTEQGDSAMYLCASSTLRVDTDTQYFGPGTRLTVL.